These 13 T cell receptor beta chains were sequenced from one sample in a study of CD8 T cells in Susac syndrome. Random hexamers were used to reverse transcribe about 0.5 to 1 ug of RNA. In TCRdb, the immunoSEQ multiplex PCR reads were re-called with MiXCR into one record per CDR3 protein. The sample shows about 210,000 distinct CDR3 sequences, about 95% of them seen only once. The sequenced sample consisted of CD4+ T cells from PBMCs. Receptor source: a human donor with multiple sclerosis.

This clonotype has only one observation. The V gene is TRBV20-1, the J gene TRBJ2-4; perhaps TRBD2 as D (7 bases). The CDR3 runs to 14 residues. Deletions cut 0 bases from V and 9 bases from J, with 15 bases between. Germline CDR1 DFQATT, CDR2 SNEGSKA (reference sequence). CDR3 coding DNA: TGCAGTGCTAGAGAGACGGGGGGCGTAGCCATTCAGTACTTC. This encodes CSARETGGVAIQYF.

This clonotype was counted once. The chain joins TRBV12-3 or TRBV12-4 to TRBJ1-1; no clear D gene. V was trimmed by 3 bases and J by 1 base, leaving 6 bases between them. The CDR3 length is 13 residues. The chain's CDR3 is CASSFTENTEAFF. CDR3 coding DNA: TGTGCCAGCAGTTTCACCGAGAACACTGAAGCTTTCTTT.

The chain recombines TRBV28 with TRBJ2-6; 9 bases line up with TRBD1. This CDR3 is 18 amino acids long. Germline V gives CDR1 MDHEN, CDR2 SYDVKM. V was pared by 5 bases and J by 1 base, with 9 bases of the junction left unmatched. The CDR3 DNA is TGTGCCAGCAGTGTCAGGACAGGGGATAGGTCTGGGGCCAACGTCCTGACTTTC. Amino acid sequence: CASSVRTGDRSGANVLTF.

The rearrangement joins TRBV20-1 to TRBJ1-5; D not resolved. The CDR3 covers 14 residues. The V gene lost 3 bases and the J gene lost 1 base, with 10 bases spanning the gap. Per the germline V gene, CDR1 is DFQATT and CDR2 is SNEGSKA (reference sequence). CDR3 nucleotide sequence: TGCAGTGCTAGTCTCGGTAGGAGCAATCAGCCCCAGCATTTT. Translation: CSASLGRSNQPQHF.

V is TRBV15 and J is TRBJ2-3, with D tentatively TRBD2 (5 bases). The length of the CDR3 is 14 residues. V shed 6 bases and J shed 7 bases, with 17 bases lying between them. Germline V CDR1 and CDR2: LNHNV, YYDKDF (reference sequence). DNA for the CDR3: TGTGCCACCAGTACCCGGGGTACTGGGAATACGCAGTATTTT. This translates into CATSTRGTGNTQYF. Combining the CDR3 with reference TRBV15 and TRBJ2-3 gives the whole variable domain DAMVIQNPRYQVTQFGKPVTLSCSQTLNHNVMYWYQQKSSQAPKLLFHYYDKDFNNEADTPDNFQSRRPNTSFCFLDIRSPGLGDTAMYLCATSTRGTGNTQYFGPGTRLTVL.

The chain joins TRBV6-1 to TRBJ2-7; 8 bases are shared with TRBD1. The CDR3 is 12 amino acids. J gave up 1 base and V 10 bases, and 3 bases lay outside the gene matches. Per germline, CDR1 MNHNS and CDR2 SASEGT. CDR3 sequence reads: CATRDRSYEQYF. The CDR3 DNA sequence: TGTGCCACCCGGGACAGGTCCTACGAGCAGTACTTC.

This chain links TRBV3-1 with TRBJ2-1; D is possibly TRBD2 (6 bases). The CDR3 totals 14 residues. Trimming took off 1 base at V and 3 bases at J, with 7 bases between the two ends. CDR1 and CDR2 from the germline V gene are LGHDT and YNNKEL (reference sequence). The CDR3 bases are TGTGCCAGCAGCCAAGCGGGACTCTACAATGAGCAGTTCTTC. Its translation is CASSQAGLYNEQFF.

The V and J genes are TRBV20-1 and TRBJ1-5; possible D gene TRBD1, 6 bases. CDR3 length: 15 amino acids. Germline V gene lookup returns CDR1 DFQATT and CDR2 SNEGSKA (reference sequence). Between the trimmed V and J ends, which lost 0 bases and 6 bases, there was a span of 15 bases. CDR3 nucleotides: TGCAGTGCTAGAGATGCTTCAGGGGTGACTCAGCCCCAGCATTTT. Its translation is CSARDASGVTQPQHF.

The V and J genes are TRBV7-9 and TRBJ1-2; D gene ambiguous. This CDR3 has 12 amino acids. CDR1 is SEHNR, CDR2 FQNEAQ, per germline (reference sequence). The germline V and J ends were trimmed by 1 base and 7 bases, with 7 bases remaining between them. CDR3 residues: CASSLVNGGYTF. CDR3 coding DNA: TGTGCCAGCAGCTTAGTGAACGGTGGCTACACCTTC.

This chain connects TRBV2 to TRBJ2-3; the D gene is possibly TRBD1 (6 bases). The CDR3 covers 13 residues. Deletions cut 4 bases from V and 4 bases from J, with 9 bases between. CDR1 and CDR2 (germline): SNHLY, FYNNEI. CDR3 sequence (DNA): TGTGCCAGCAGTGCTGGGGGCGCAGATACGCAGTATTTT. This gives the protein CASSAGGADTQYF.

The V gene is TRBV30, the J gene TRBJ2-1; D might be TRBD1 (7 bases). The CDR3 is made up of 14 amino acids. Trimming removed 1 base at V and 7 bases at J, with 14 bases between. Germline V gene lookup returns CDR1 GTSNPN and CDR2 SVGIG (reference sequence). CDR3 sequence (DNA): TGTGCCTGGAGTGCCCTGACAGGGAGGAATGAGCAGTTCTTC. This gives the protein CAWSALTGRNEQFF.

The chain combines TRBV30 with TRBJ2-3, with a possible D match to TRBD2 (6 bases). Germline V CDR1 and CDR2: GTSNPN, SVGIG (reference sequence). Trimming left V 4 bases short and J 4 bases short, with 12 bases between. CDR3 size: 13 residues. CDR3 in DNA: TGTGCCTGGATGGGAGGTGGCTCAGATACGCAGTATTTT. Residues: CAWMGGGSDTQYF.

CDR3 sequence reads: CAWSVRGANEQYF. In DNA form, the CDR3 reads TGTGCCTGGAGTGTACGCGGGGCGAACGAGCAGTACTTC. V usage is TRBV30 and J usage is TRBJ2-7; a possible D gene is TRBD2 (6 bases). V lost 0 bases and J 5 bases, leaving 11 bases between the germline ends. This CDR3 has 13 amino acids. Germline V lookup: CDR1 GTSNPN, CDR2 SVGIG (reference sequence).